Reported below is one TCR beta chain. The antigen remains undetermined. CD4+ T cells from unexposed donors were obtained before the COVID-19 pandemic (2011-2018). CD4+ T cells were isolated from the cells after around 10 days of culture. After removal of 7 bases from V and 0 bases from J, the junction contained 6 bases not matched to a gene. CDR1 is MNHEY, CDR2 SVGAGI, per germline. The CDR3 sequence is 15 residues long. Sequencing was performed with immunoSEQ multiplex PCR; in TCRdb, only in-frame clones are kept and a portion is missing. The profile shows 15,000 to 20,000 clones, about three quarters of them singletons. The data were obtained in a study of CD4 T cells in relation to SARS-CoV-2 and coronaviruses.

The sample consisted of CD4+ T cells from PBMCs, cultured in vitro. V gene TRBV6-5 combines with J gene TRBJ1-5, with 7 bases aligning to TRBD1. The source is a human donor in good health. CDR3 nucleotide sequence: TGTGCCAGCAACCCCGGGACAGTTAGCAATCAGCCCCAGCATTTT. Encoded protein: CASNPGTVSNQPQHF.